The TCR beta chain described here comes from a study of blood T cell repertoires in COVID-19. Overall study context: The cDNA or gDNA used as material had been derived from T cells, B-cell-depleted T cells, or PBMCs.

Study processing details: Amplification of reference gene primers provided the estimated nucleated cell counts. TCRdb's table, derived via immunoSEQ multiplex PCR, lists solely in-frame clones and lacks some. V and J calls and clone size are those listed in that table; D and trimming were worked out from the DNA. Of over 600,000 clones listed, 75% to 90% are singletons. The length of the CDR3 is 17 residues. Trimming pared 0 bases from V and 0 bases from J, leaving 12 bases between. The germline gives CDR1 PRHDT, CDR2 FYEKMQ (reference sequence). The clonotype was recovered from a woman under 30 with acute or convalescent COVID-19. Material for sequencing was peripheral blood. The gene calls are TRBV13 and TRBJ1-5; TRBD1 is a possible D gene (6 bases). The CDR3 coding sequence is TGTGCCAGCAGCTTAGGTACAGGGTTGTCTAGCAATCAGCCCCAGCATTTT. This codes for CASSLGTGLSSNQPQHF.